The clone carrying this TCR beta chain has at least ten counts. Its target is unknown. The iRepertoire nested amplicon-rescue multiplex PCR amplified TCR alpha and beta CDR3s from RNA. Via MiXCR, TCRdb re-called the multiplex PCR reads, giving one row per CDR3 protein. The data hold approximately 120,000 distinct CDR3 sequences, with roughly 25% observed a single time. This sample is part of a study of glioma-infiltrating T cells. Study observations and caveats: Tissue and blood shared very few CDR3 sequences.

Germline values: CDR1 SGHVS, CDR2 FQNEAQ. The CDR3 is made up of 15 amino acids. V dropped 1 base and J dropped 0 bases, with 9 bases sitting between them. Sequenced material: glioma tissue, nonneoplastic brain tissue, or PBMCs (not recorded which). The clonotype originates from a human donor with low-grade glioma or glioblastoma, undergoing nonglioma brain surgery, or in good health (not recorded which). J is TRBJ1-1 and V is TRBV7-8; D unresolved. CDR3 amino acids: CASSLVLVMNTEAFF. Written as DNA, the CDR3 is TGTGCCAGCAGCTTAGTGTTAGTGATGAACACTGAAGCTTTCTTT.